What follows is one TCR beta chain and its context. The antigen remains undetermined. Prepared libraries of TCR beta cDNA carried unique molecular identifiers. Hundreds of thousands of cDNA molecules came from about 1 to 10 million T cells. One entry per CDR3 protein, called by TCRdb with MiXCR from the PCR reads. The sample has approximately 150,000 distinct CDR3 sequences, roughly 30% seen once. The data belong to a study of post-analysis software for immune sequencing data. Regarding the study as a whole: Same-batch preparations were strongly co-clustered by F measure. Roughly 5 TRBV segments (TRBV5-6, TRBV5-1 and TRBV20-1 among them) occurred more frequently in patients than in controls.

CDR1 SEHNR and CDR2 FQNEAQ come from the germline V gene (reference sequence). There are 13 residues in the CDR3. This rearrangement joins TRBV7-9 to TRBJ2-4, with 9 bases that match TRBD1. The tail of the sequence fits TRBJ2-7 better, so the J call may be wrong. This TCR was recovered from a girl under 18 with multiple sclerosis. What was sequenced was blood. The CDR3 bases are TGTGCCAGCGCGGACAGGGGTTTCTACGAGCAGTACTTC. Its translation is CASADRGFYEQYF.